Listed here are 13 T cell receptor beta chains from one sample, sequenced in a study of blood T cell repertoires in COVID-19. The data were produced by immunoSEQ multiplex PCR, yet TCRdb's version contains in-frame clones alone and is incomplete. The table has about 60,000 clones, around four fifths seen once; the top ten hold over 40%. The sample consisted of peripheral blood. The receptors were gathered from a human donor in a cohort sampled during active COVID-19.

The chain is built from TRBV9 and TRBJ2-3, with 9 bases matching TRBD2. This CDR3 contains 16 residues. Unmatched junction bases numbered 6, after V lost 0 bases and J lost 4 bases. CDR1 and CDR2 from the germline V gene are SGDLS and YYNGEE. CDR3 sequence reads: CASSVDRGGGADTQYF. CDR3 DNA: TGTGCCAGCAGCGTAGATCGCGGGGGGGGCGCAGATACGCAGTATTTT.

This sequence joins TRBV2 and TRBJ1-2; maybe TRBD1 (5 bases). Germline lookup yields CDR1 SNHLY and CDR2 FYNNEI. The length of the CDR3 is 15 residues. The V end lost 1 base, the J end lost 2 bases, and 11 bases lay between the germline ends. The CDR3 here is CASSEGVGENYGYTF. CDR3 coding DNA: TGTGCCAGCAGTGAAGGGGTAGGGGAAAACTATGGCTACACCTTC.

The chain carries TRBV4-1 and TRBJ2-7, with 9 bases lining up with TRBD1. CDR1 MGHRA and CDR2 YSYEKL come from the germline V gene. The CDR3 is made up of 17 amino acids. The J segment lost 2 bases and the V segment lost 2 bases, leaving 10 bases of the junction unmatched. The CDR3 spells CASSQLPGQGKPYEQYF. In DNA form, the CDR3 reads TGCGCCAGCAGCCAACTACCGGGACAGGGAAAGCCCTACGAGCAGTACTTC.

The rearrangement joins TRBV6-4 to TRBJ1-2, with a tentative D call TRBD1 (6 bases). Trimming removed 6 bases at V and 2 bases at J, with 13 bases between. The CDR3 contains 14 residues. The germline gives CDR1 MRHNA, CDR2 SNTAGT. CDR3 nucleotides: TGTGCCAGCAGCCCCGACAGGACGAACTATGGCTACACCTTC. It encodes CASSPDRTNYGYTF.

V is TRBV19 and J is TRBJ2-7; perhaps TRBD1 as D (5 bases). Germline V lookup: CDR1 LNHDA, CDR2 SQIVND (reference sequence). V shed 1 base and J shed 6 bases, with 16 bases lying between them. The CDR3 has 15 residues. CDR3 region: CASSIVGEGIGEQYF. The CDR3 region has the DNA TGTGCCAGTAGTATAGTAGGGGAAGGAATTGGCGAGCAGTACTTC.

This chain's CDR3 is CASSQDLRMNTGELFF. In DNA, the CDR3 is TGTGCCAGCAGCCAAGATTTGAGGATGAACACCGGGGAGCTGTTTTTT. The chain links TRBV4-2 to TRBJ2-2, with D hard to call. V was pared by 0 bases and J by 1 base, with 9 bases between. Germline CDR1 and CDR2: LGHNA and YNFKEQ. The CDR3 is made up of 16 amino acids.

A few counts support this clone. The chain carries TRBV5-5 and TRBJ1-4; D uncertain. V gave up 2 bases and J gave up 5 bases, with 7 bases separating them. This CDR3 region has 13 residues. Germline CDR1 SGHKS, CDR2 YYEKEE (reference sequence). The CDR3 DNA is TGTGCCAGCAGCTTTAATAGAAATGAAAAACTGTTTTTT. Protein product: CASSFNRNEKLFF.

The chain joins TRBV3-1 (or the pseudogene TRBV3-2) to TRBJ2-3; 12 bases fit TRBD2. The CDR3 is 16 amino acids. Unmatched junction bases numbered 6, after V lost 5 bases and J lost 3 bases. CDR1 and CDR2 (germline): LGHDT, YNNKEL (reference sequence). The CDR3 loop is CASSSGLAGTTDTQYF. The DNA of the CDR3 is TGTGCCAGCAGCTCCGGACTAGCGGGGACAACAGATACGCAGTATTTT.

The chain combines TRBV7-8 with TRBJ2-6, with TRBD1 identical over 8 bases. V was clipped by 4 bases and J by 0 bases; unmatched bases: 17. This CDR3 contains 21 residues. CDR1 is SGHVS and CDR2 is FQNEAQ in the germline V gene. The CDR3 is CASSSRWTGTVGPSGANVLTF. DNA for the CDR3: TGTGCCAGCAGCTCGAGGTGGACAGGGACAGTTGGGCCCTCTGGGGCCAACGTCCTGACTTTC.

J is TRBJ1-2 and V is TRBV6-5; possibly TRBD1 for D (5 bases). CDR1 is MNHEY and CDR2 is SVGAGI in the germline V gene. The CDR3 contains 13 residues. V was trimmed by 6 bases and J by 2 bases, leaving 10 bases between them. The CDR3 is CASSPRGNYGYTF. DNA of the CDR3: TGTGCCAGCAGCCCCCGGGGGAACTATGGCTACACCTTC.

This sequence joins TRBV10-3 and TRBJ2-7, with D tentatively TRBD1 (6 bases). V was pared by 5 bases and J by 2 bases, with 13 bases between. The CDR3 extends over 14 amino acids. Germline lookup yields CDR1 ENHRY and CDR2 SYGVKD. The CDR3 DNA sequence: TGTGCCATCAGTCGGACAGAGTCCACCTACGAGCAGTACTTC. Residues: CAISRTESTYEQYF.

The J gene is TRBJ2-5, the V gene TRBV11-3, with 12 positions matching TRBD2. The J segment lost 3 bases and the V segment lost 1 base, leaving 0 bases of the junction unmatched. Germline V gene lookup returns CDR1 SGHNT and CDR2 YENEEA. The CDR3 is made up of 15 amino acids. The DNA of the CDR3 is TGTGCCAGCAGCTTAGGGACTAGCGGGGAAGAGACCCAGTACTTC. This sequence encodes CASSLGTSGEETQYF.

The chain carries TRBV6-5 and TRBJ1-2; a weak D match, TRBD1 (6 bases). Germline V gene sequence: CDR1 MNHEY, CDR2 SVGAGI. This CDR3 contains 15 residues. Between the trimmed V and J ends, which lost 2 bases and 1 base, there was a span of 11 bases. The CDR3 DNA follows: TGTGCCAGCAGTTACGACAGGTTTCGTAACTATGGCTACACCTTC. Protein: CASSYDRFRNYGYTF.